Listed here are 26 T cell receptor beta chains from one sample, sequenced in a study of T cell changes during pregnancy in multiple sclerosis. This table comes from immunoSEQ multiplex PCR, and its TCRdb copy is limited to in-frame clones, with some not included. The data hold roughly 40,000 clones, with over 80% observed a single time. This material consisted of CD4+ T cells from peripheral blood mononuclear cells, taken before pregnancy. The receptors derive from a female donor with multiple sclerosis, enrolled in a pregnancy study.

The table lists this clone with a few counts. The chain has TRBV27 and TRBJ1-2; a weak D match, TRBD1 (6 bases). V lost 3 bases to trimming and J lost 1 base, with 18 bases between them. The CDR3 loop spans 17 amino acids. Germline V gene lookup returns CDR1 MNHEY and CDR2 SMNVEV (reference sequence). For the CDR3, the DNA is TGTGCCAGCAGTTTCGGGGGGGGGCGGACGGGTAACTATGGCTACACCTTC. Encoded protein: CASSFGGGRTGNYGYTF.

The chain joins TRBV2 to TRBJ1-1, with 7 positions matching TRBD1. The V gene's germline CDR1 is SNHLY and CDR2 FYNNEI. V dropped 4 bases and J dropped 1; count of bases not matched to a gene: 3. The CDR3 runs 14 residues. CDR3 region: CASSVGQQNTEAFF. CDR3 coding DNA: TGTGCCAGCAGTGTGGGACAGCAGAACACTGAAGCTTTCTTT.

CDR3 protein: CASTKTEGAAYEQYF. CDR3 nucleotides: TGTGCCAGCACCAAGACGGAGGGCGCGGCCTACGAGCAGTACTTC. The chain combines TRBV27 with TRBJ2-7, with D perhaps TRBD2 (6 bases). The CDR3 has 15 amino acids. Trimming cost V 7 bases and J 2 bases, with 18 bases left between them. Per germline, CDR1 MNHEY and CDR2 SMNVEV (reference sequence).

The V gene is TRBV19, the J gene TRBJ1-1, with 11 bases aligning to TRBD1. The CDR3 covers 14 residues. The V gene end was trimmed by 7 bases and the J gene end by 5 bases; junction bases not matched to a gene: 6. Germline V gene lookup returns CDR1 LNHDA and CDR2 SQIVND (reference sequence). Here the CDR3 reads CASTRDRGDTEAFF. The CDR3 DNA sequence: TGTGCCAGTACTCGGGACAGGGGGGATACTGAAGCTTTCTTT. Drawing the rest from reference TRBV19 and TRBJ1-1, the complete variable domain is DGGITQSPKYLFRKEGQNVTLSCEQNLNHDAMYWYRQDPGQGLRLIYYSQIVNDFQKGDIAEGYSVSREKKESFPLTVTSAQKNPTAFYLCASTRDRGDTEAFFGQGTRLTVV.

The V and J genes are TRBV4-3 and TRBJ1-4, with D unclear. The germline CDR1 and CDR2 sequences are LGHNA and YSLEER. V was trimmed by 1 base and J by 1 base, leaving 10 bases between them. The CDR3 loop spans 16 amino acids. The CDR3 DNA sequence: TGCGCCAGCAGCCAAGCGTCCGGAGTAACTAATGAAAAACTGTTTTTT. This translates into CASSQASGVTNEKLFF.

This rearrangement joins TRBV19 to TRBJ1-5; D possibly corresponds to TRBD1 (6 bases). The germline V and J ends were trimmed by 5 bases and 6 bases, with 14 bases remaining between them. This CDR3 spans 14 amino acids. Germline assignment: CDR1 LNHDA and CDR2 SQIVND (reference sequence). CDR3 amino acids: CASSRGQLVQPQHF. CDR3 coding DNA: TGTGCCAGTAGTCGTGGACAGCTGGTTCAGCCCCAGCATTTT. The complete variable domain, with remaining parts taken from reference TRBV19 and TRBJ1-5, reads DGGITQSPKYLFRKEGQNVTLSCEQNLNHDAMYWYRQDPGQGLRLIYYSQIVNDFQKGDIAEGYSVSREKKESFPLTVTSAQKNPTAFYLCASSRGQLVQPQHFGDGTRLSIL.

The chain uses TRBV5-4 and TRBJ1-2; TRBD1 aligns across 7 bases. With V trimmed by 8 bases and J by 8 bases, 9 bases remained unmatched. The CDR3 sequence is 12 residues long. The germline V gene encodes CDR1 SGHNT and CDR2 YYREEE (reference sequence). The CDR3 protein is CASSGDSWGYTF. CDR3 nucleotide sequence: TGTGCCAGTTCCGGGGACAGCTGGGGCTACACCTTC.

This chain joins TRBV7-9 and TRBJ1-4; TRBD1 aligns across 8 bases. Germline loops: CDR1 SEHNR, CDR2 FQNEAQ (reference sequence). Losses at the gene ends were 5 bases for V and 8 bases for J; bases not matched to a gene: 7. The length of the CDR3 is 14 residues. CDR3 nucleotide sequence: TGTGCCAGCAGCCCCACAGGGGGTCGGGAAAAACTGTTTTTT. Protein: CASSPTGGREKLFF. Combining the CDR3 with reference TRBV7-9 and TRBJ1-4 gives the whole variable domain DTGVSQNPRHKITKRGQNVTFRCDPISEHNRLYWYRQTLGQGPEFLTYFQNEAQLEKSRLLSDRFSAERPKGSFSTLEIQRTEQGDSAMYLCASSPTGGREKLFFGSGTQLSVL.

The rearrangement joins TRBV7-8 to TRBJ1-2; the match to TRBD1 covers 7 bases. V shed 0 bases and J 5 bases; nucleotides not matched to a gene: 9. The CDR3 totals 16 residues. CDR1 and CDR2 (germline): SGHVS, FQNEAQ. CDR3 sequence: CASSLAPGTAVYGYTF. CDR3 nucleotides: TGTGCCAGCAGCTTAGCCCCCGGGACAGCGGTTTATGGCTACACCTTC.

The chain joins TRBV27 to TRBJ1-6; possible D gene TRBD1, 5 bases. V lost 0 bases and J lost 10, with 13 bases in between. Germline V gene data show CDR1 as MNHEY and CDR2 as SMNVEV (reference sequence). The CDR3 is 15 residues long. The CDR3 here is CASSLSHGTYSPLHF. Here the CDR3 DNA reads TGTGCCAGCAGTTTATCGCATGGGACTTACTCACCCCTCCACTTT.

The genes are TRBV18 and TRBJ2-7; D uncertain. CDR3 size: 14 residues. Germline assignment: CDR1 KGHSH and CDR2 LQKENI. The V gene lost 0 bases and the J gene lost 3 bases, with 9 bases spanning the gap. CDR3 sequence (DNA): TGTGCCAGCTCACCACCGTGGCGGAACTACGAGCAGTACTTC. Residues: CASSPPWRNYEQYF.

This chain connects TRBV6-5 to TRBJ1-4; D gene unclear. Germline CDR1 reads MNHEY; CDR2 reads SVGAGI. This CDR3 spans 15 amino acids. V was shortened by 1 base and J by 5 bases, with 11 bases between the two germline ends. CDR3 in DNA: TGTGCCAGCAGTTACTTGTGGCAGGAAAATGAAAAACTGTTTTTT. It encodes CASSYLWQENEKLFF.

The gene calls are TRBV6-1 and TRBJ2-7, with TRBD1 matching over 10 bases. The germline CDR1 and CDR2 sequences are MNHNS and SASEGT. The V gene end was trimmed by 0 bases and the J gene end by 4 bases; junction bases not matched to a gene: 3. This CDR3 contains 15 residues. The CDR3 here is CASSEAWDRGYEQYF. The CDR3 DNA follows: TGTGCCAGCAGTGAAGCTTGGGACAGGGGTTACGAGCAGTACTTC.

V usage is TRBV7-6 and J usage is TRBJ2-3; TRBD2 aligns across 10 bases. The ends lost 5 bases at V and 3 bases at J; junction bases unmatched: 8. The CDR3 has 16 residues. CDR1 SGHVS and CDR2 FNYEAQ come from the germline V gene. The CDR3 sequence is CASSVIAGGFTDTQYF. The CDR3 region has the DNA TGTGCCAGCAGCGTAATAGCGGGGGGTTTTACAGATACGCAGTATTTT.

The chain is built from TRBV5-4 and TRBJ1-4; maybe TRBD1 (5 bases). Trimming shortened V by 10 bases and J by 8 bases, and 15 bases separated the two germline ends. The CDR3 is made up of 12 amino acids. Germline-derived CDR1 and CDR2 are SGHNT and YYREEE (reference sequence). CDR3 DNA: TGTGCCTGCCGGGGGGTAGGAGAAAAACTGTTTTTT. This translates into CACRGVGEKLFF.

The CDR3 sequence is CATSREQGNSNQPQHF. The CDR3 DNA reads as TGTGCCACCAGCAGGGAACAGGGCAATAGCAATCAGCCCCAGCATTTT. V usage is TRBV15 and J usage is TRBJ1-5, with D possibly being TRBD1 (6 bases). V lost 3 bases, J lost 0 bases, and 12 bases lay in between. The CDR3 runs 16 residues. The germline V gene has CDR1 LNHNV and CDR2 YYDKDF (reference sequence). The variable domain in full, with the rest retrieved from reference TRBV15 and TRBJ1-5, is DAMVIQNPRYQVTQFGKPVTLSCSQTLNHNVMYWYQQKSSQAPKLLFHYYDKDFNNEADTPDNFQSRRPNTSFCFLDIRSPGLGDTAMYLCATSREQGNSNQPQHFGDGTRLSIL.

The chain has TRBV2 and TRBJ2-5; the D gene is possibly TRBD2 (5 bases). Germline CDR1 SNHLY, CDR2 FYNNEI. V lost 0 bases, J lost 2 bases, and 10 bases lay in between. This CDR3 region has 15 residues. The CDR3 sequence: CASSEARAPQETQYF. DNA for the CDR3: TGTGCCAGCAGTGAAGCGCGGGCACCTCAAGAGACCCAGTACTTC.

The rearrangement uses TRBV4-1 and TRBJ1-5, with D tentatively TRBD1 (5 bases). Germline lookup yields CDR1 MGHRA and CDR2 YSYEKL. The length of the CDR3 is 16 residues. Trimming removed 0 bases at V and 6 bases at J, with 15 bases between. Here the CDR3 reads CASSQDGGGVPQPQHF. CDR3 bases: TGCGCCAGCAGCCAAGATGGGGGAGGGGTCCCTCAGCCCCAGCATTTT.

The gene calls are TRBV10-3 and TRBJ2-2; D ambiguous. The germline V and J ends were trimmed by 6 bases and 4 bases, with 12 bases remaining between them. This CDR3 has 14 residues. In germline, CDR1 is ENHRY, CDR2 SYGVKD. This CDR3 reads CAIRSQVSTGELFF. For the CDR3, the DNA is TGTGCCATCAGGTCTCAGGTCAGCACCGGGGAGCTGTTTTTT.

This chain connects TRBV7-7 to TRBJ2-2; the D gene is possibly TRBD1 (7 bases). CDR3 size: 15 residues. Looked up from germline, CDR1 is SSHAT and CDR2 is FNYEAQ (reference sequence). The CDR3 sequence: CASGRRTGGTGELFF. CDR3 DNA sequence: TGTGCTAGCGGTAGGAGGACAGGAGGTACCGGGGAGCTGTTTTTT.

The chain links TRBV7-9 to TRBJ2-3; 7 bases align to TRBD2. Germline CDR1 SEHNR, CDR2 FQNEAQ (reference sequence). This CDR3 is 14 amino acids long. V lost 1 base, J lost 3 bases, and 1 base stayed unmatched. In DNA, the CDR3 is TGTGCCAGCAGCTTAGTGGGGGGGACAGATACGCAGTATTTT. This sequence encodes CASSLVGGTDTQYF.

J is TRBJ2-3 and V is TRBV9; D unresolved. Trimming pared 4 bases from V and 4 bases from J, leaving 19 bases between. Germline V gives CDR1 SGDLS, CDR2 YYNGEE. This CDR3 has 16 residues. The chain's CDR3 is CASSSFTPNRADTQYF. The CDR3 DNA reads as TGTGCCAGCAGCTCCTTTACCCCAAATCGGGCAGATACGCAGTATTTT.

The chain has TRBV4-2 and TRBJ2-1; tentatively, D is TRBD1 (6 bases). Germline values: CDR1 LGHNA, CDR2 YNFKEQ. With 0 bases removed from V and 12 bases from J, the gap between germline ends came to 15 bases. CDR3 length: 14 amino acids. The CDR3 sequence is CASSQEGAWEGQFF. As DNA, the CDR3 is TGTGCCAGCAGCCAAGAGGGGGCCTGGGAAGGGCAGTTCTTC.

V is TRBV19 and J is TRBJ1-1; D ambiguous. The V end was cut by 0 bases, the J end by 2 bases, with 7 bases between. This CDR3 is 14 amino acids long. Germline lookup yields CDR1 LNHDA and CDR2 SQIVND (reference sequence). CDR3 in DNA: TGTGCCAGTAGTATAGATCGGGGAAACACTGAAGCTTTCTTT. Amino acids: CASSIDRGNTEAFF. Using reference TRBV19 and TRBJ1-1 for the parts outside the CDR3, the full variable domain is DGGITQSPKYLFRKEGQNVTLSCEQNLNHDAMYWYRQDPGQGLRLIYYSQIVNDFQKGDIAEGYSVSREKKESFPLTVTSAQKNPTAFYLCASSIDRGNTEAFFGQGTRLTVV.

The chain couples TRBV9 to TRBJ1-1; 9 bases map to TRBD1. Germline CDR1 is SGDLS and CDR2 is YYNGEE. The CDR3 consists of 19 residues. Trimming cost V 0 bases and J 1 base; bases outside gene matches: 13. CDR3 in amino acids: CASSVEGVTGGPRNTEAFF. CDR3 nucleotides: TGTGCCAGCAGCGTAGAGGGGGTGACAGGGGGGCCCAGGAACACTGAAGCTTTCTTT.

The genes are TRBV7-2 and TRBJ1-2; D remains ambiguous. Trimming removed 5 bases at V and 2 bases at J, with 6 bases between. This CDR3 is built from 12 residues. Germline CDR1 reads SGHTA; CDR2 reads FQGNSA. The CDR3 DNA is TGTGCCAGCAGCCACCGGAACTATGGCTACACCTTC. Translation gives CASSHRNYGYTF.